These T cell receptor beta chains were read from a single sample in a study of cytomegalovirus exposure and HLA in healthy donors. The repertoire was sequenced with immunoSEQ multiplex PCR; TCRdb's copy has only in-frame clones and lacks some. This table holds about 92,000 clones, roughly 71% found once. The sequenced material came from PBMCs. Receptor source: a man in his forties or fifties in good health and CMV-seronegative. Each CDR3 is given with its conserved first and last residue.

J gene: TRBJ2-1
V gene: TRBV11-3
CDR3 length: 15
CDR3 protein: CASQPGLAGYNEQFF

J gene: TRBJ2-3
V gene: TRBV7-9
CDR3 length: 13
CDR3 protein: CASSLASADTQYF

J gene: TRBJ2-7
V gene: TRBV5-1
CDR3 length: 14
CDR3 protein: CASCPGTGGYEQYF

J gene: TRBJ1-3
V gene: TRBV6-4
CDR3 length: 16
CDR3 protein: CASSVRDREAGNTIYF

J gene: TRBJ1-2
V gene: TRBV5-1
CDR3 length: 15
CDR3 protein: CASSLGDFKDYGYTF

J gene: TRBJ1-1
V gene: TRBV4-1
CDR3 length: 16
CDR3 protein: CASSQDFQGWGTEAFF

J gene: TRBJ2-6
V gene: TRBV10-1
CDR3 length: 19
CDR3 protein: CASRARGGAVPSGANVLTF

J gene: TRBJ2-1
V gene: TRBV4-2
CDR3 length: 15
CDR3 protein: CASSPWVDTPHEQFF

J gene: TRBJ2-3
V gene: TRBV9
CDR3 length: 18
CDR3 protein: CASSPSLLAGVSADTQYF

J gene: TRBJ2-1
V gene: TRBV4-3
CDR3 length: 17
CDR3 protein: CASSQAPQGRFYNEQFF

J gene: TRBJ1-2
V gene: TRBV9
CDR3 length: 14
CDR3 protein: CASSARQTNYGYTF

J gene: TRBJ1-2
V gene: TRBV7-9
CDR3 length: 13
CDR3 protein: CASSLGGQGGYTF

J gene: TRBJ2-5
V gene: TRBV20-1
CDR3 length: 11
CDR3 protein: CSASSERAQYF

J gene: TRBJ2-3
V gene: TRBV6-5
CDR3 length: 14
CDR3 protein: CASTSGTSTDTQYF

J gene: TRBJ1-1
V gene: TRBV11-2
CDR3 length: 13
CDR3 protein: CASSWGVNTEAFF

J gene: TRBJ2-1
V gene: TRBV7-8
CDR3 length: 16
CDR3 protein: CASSLQGLAGGYEQFF

J gene: TRBJ2-7
V gene: TRBV7-2
CDR3 length: 18
CDR3 protein: CASSLIGWVPERSYEQYF

J gene: TRBJ1-4
V gene: TRBV6-6
CDR3 length: 15
CDR3 protein: CASRPTTASNEKLFF

J gene: TRBJ1-2
V gene: TRBV4-2
CDR3 length: 14
CDR3 protein: CASSQVQGYYGYTF

J gene: TRBJ2-3
V gene: TRBV6-4
CDR3 length: 15
CDR3 protein: CASSEQGLGTDTQYF

J gene: TRBJ2-5
V gene: TRBV2
CDR3 length: 13
CDR3 protein: CASSESGTETQYF

J gene: TRBJ2-5
V gene: TRBV11-2
CDR3 length: 14
CDR3 protein: CASSFIAGGETQYF

J gene: TRBJ1-4
V gene: TRBV18
CDR3 length: 15
CDR3 protein: CASSPLGRPNEKLFF

J gene: TRBJ2-7
V gene: TRBV21-1
CDR3 length: 15
CDR3 protein: CATCAGPPSSYEQYF

J gene: TRBJ1-4
V gene: TRBV7-9
CDR3 length: 14
CDR3 protein: CASSRTGANEKLFF

J gene: TRBJ1-2
V gene: TRBV29-1
CDR3 length: 11
CDR3 protein: CSAADGPRFTF

J gene: TRBJ1-1
V gene: TRBV9
CDR3 length: 13
CDR3 protein: CASSVNRATEAFF

J gene: TRBJ2-7
V gene: TRBV19
CDR3 length: 11
CDR3 protein: CASGHLYEQYF

J gene: TRBJ2-5
V gene: TRBV7-2
CDR3 length: 15
CDR3 protein: CASSGRDSLQETQYF

J gene: TRBJ2-4
V gene: TRBV18
CDR3 length: 13
CDR3 protein: CASSSRGANIQYF

J gene: TRBJ1-5
V gene: TRBV6-6
CDR3 length: 15
CDR3 protein: CASRGTGYSNQPQHF

J gene: TRBJ1-2
V gene: TRBV7-8
CDR3 length: 17
CDR3 protein: CASSQRSRMTGFEGYTF

J gene: TRBJ1-3
V gene: TRBV7-9
CDR3 length: 13
CDR3 protein: CASRGSSGNTIYF

J gene: TRBJ2-5
V gene: TRBV5-4
CDR3 length: 14
CDR3 protein: CASSARTGRETQYF

J gene: TRBJ2-3
V gene: TRBV5-1
CDR3 length: 14
CDR3 protein: CASSLALSTDTQYF

J gene: TRBJ1-3
V gene: TRBV6-6
CDR3 length: 15
CDR3 protein: CASSDRGISGNTIYF

J gene: TRBJ2-1
V gene: TRBV7-8
CDR3 length: 19
CDR3 protein: CASSSGLAGRRRGVNEQFF

J gene: TRBJ2-7
V gene: TRBV6-6
CDR3 length: 13
CDR3 protein: CASSLRVSYEQYF

J gene: TRBJ2-5
V gene: TRBV25-1
CDR3 length: 16
CDR3 protein: CASSPQDREYQETQYF

J gene: TRBJ2-5
V gene: TRBV5-1
CDR3 length: 15
CDR3 protein: CASRLGDRAYETQYF

J gene: TRBJ2-1
V gene: TRBV2
CDR3 length: 15
CDR3 protein: CASSDGLLSYNEQFF

J gene: TRBJ2-7
V gene: TRBV6-5
CDR3 length: 15
CDR3 protein: CASSYTLAGAYEQYF

J gene: TRBJ2-1
V gene: TRBV29-1
CDR3 length: 14
CDR3 protein: CSVSRDRTYNEQFF

J gene: TRBJ2-3
V gene: TRBV5-6
CDR3 length: 15
CDR3 protein: CASSHGQGTTDTQYF

J gene: TRBJ1-4
V gene: TRBV30
CDR3 length: 14
CDR3 protein: CAWRRQGLNEKLFF

J gene: TRBJ1-3
V gene: TRBV19
CDR3 length: 16
CDR3 protein: CASSHPWTGGVNTIYF

J gene: TRBJ2-1
V gene: TRBV9
CDR3 length: 15
CDR3 protein: CASSVGSGPYNEQFF

J gene: TRBJ2-5
V gene: TRBV28
CDR3 length: 15
CDR3 protein: CASSETSAREETQYF

J gene: TRBJ2-5
V gene: TRBV5-4
CDR3 length: 16
CDR3 protein: CASRTSGSSYQETQYF

J gene: TRBJ2-3
V gene: TRBV5-1
CDR3 length: 14
CDR3 protein: CASSLGGGDGTQYF

J gene: TRBJ1-5
V gene: TRBV7-9
CDR3 length: 19
CDR3 protein: CASSLTRDREGGSNQPQHF

J gene: TRBJ2-5
V gene: TRBV15
CDR3 length: 12
CDR3 protein: CAVSGFQETQYF

J gene: TRBJ1-5
V gene: TRBV5-6
CDR3 length: 14
CDR3 protein: CASSLGGGGQPQHF

J gene: TRBJ1-3
V gene: TRBV5-1
CDR3 length: 17
CDR3 protein: CASSLTPGQNSGNTIYF

J gene: TRBJ2-3
V gene: TRBV4-3
CDR3 length: 14
CDR3 protein: CASSQEEGRDTQYF

J gene: TRBJ1-1
V gene: TRBV30
CDR3 length: 10
CDR3 protein: CAGGQAAAFF

J gene: TRBJ2-2
V gene: TRBV5-1
CDR3 length: 15
CDR3 protein: CASSSNYGDTGELFF

J gene: TRBJ1-6
V gene: TRBV6-1
CDR3 length: 17
CDR3 protein: CASSEGGGRDYNSPLHF